This is a list of T cell receptor beta chains from one sample in a study of shared clonotypes between healthy human individuals. The data were produced by immunoSEQ multiplex PCR, yet TCRdb's version contains in-frame clones alone and is incomplete. The data contain approximately 1.4 million clones, around 98% of them singletons. Sequences were obtained from naive CD4+ T cells sorted from blood. The receptors originated from a man aged 25 to 40 in good health. The CDR3 runs from the conserved cysteine through the conserved F or W. The D gene is left open where the match is weak. The size field is filled for only some rows; it gives once, few, many or a size class.

j_call,clone_size,v_call,d_call,cdr3_nt,cdr3_aa
TRBJ1-1,-,TRBV7-2,-,TGTGCCAGCAGCTTAATCTTGGGTGGAAAAACTGAAGCTTTCTTT,CASSLILGGKTEAFF
TRBJ2-1,-,TRBV16,TRBD2,TGTGCCAGCAGCCCGCGGGGGGAGCAGTTCTTC,CASSPRGEQFF
TRBJ1-1,-,TRBV5-1,-,TGCGCCAGCAGCTTAACAGGGTTGAACACTGAAGCTTTCTTT,CASSLTGLNTEAFF
TRBJ2-7,-,TRBV5-1,TRBD2,TGCGCCAGCAGCTTCTTCACTAGCGGGAGCCACGAGCAGTACTTC,CASSFFTSGSHEQYF
TRBJ2-7,-,TRBV5-5,TRBD1,TGTGCCAGCAGCGGAGTGGGACAGGGGCTATACGAGCAGTACTTC,CASSGVGQGLYEQYF
TRBJ2-1,-,TRBV6-5,TRBD2,TGTGCCAGCAGTGTGGGACTAGCGGGAGTAGGGTTCTTC,CASSVGLAGVGFF
TRBJ2-3,-,TRBV5-1,-,TGCGCCAGCAGCTTGGTAGGGAGCACAGATACGCAGTATTTT,CASSLVGSTDTQYF
TRBJ1-1,-,TRBV18,-,TGTGCCAGCTCACCACCGGGGACATCTTCGAACACTGAAGCTTTCTTT,CASSPPGTSSNTEAFF
TRBJ2-1,-,TRBV27,TRBD2,TGTGCCAGCAGTTCTTCCGGACTAGCGTCGATCTACAATGAGCAGTTCTTC,CASSSSGLASIYNEQFF
TRBJ2-5,-,TRBV2,-,TGTGCCAGCTCCAGGGGAAGGGAGACCCAGTACTTC,CASSRGRETQYF
TRBJ2-3,-,TRBV4-1,-,TGCGCCAGCAGCCAAGTCGGCCTCACAGATACGCAGTATTTT,CASSQVGLTDTQYF
TRBJ2-1,-,TRBV5-1,-,TGCGCCAGCAGCTTGCCGGGGTACAATGAGCAGTTCTTC,CASSLPGYNEQFF
TRBJ2-1,-,TRBV5-4,-,TGTGCCAGCAGCCCTCGCAGCAGTTACAATGAGCAGTTCTTC,CASSPRSSYNEQFF
TRBJ1-1,-,TRBV2,-,TGTGCCAGCAGTGAAGAGGAGAGCACTGAAGCTTTCTTT,CASSEEESTEAFF
TRBJ1-1,once,TRBV5-1,TRBD1,TGCGCCAGCAGCTTGGTGGCAGGGGGCTGGAGTACTGAAGCTTTCTTT,CASSLVAGGWSTEAFF
TRBJ2-7,-,TRBV18,TRBD1,TGTGCCAGCTCAGCGCGTCCGGGACAGCCCTACGAGCAGTACTTC,CASSARPGQPYEQYF
TRBJ1-1,once,TRBV28,-,TGTGCCAGCAGAAGGTTAGCCGGGGGAAACACTGAAGCTTTCTTT,CASRRLAGGNTEAFF
TRBJ2-1,once,TRBV5-1,-,TGCGCCAGCAGCCGGTGGACAGACCACAATGAGCAGTTCTTC,CASSRWTDHNEQFF
TRBJ2-7,-,TRBV28,-,TGTGCCAGCAGGACCTCTCCGCAATACGAGCAGTACTTC,CASRTSPQYEQYF
TRBJ2-3,-,TRBV29-1,TRBD1,TGCAGCGGTGGGACAGTGACAGATACGCAGTATTTT,CSGGTVTDTQYF
TRBJ1-1,-,TRBV19,-,TGTGCCAGTAGTAGGGGCCCGAACACTGAAGCTTTCTTT,CASSRGPNTEAFF
TRBJ1-2,-,TRBV7-9,-,TGTGCTCAACGGGAGGGAGACTATGGCTACACCTTC,CAQREGDYGYTF
TRBJ2-5,-,TRBV9,-,TGTGCCAGCAGCGTAGGAGGCTTGGGAAACCAAGAGACCCAGTACTTC,CASSVGGLGNQETQYF
TRBJ1-4,-,TRBV7-9,-,TGTGCCAGCACGTGGACAACAACTAATGAAAAACTGTTTTTT,CASTWTTTNEKLFF
TRBJ2-7,once,TRBV6-5,TRBD1,TGTGCCAGCAGTAGCCCGGACAGGAGCTACGAGCAGTACTTC,CASSSPDRSYEQYF
TRBJ2-2,-,TRBV29-1,TRBD2,TGCAGCGTCGCGTCGGGACTACCCACCGGGGAGCTGTTTTTT,CSVASGLPTGELFF
TRBJ1-5,-,TRBV19,-,TGTGCCAGTAGTATTGGTAATCAGCCCCAGCATTTT,CASSIGNQPQHF
TRBJ2-3,-,TRBV11-2,TRBD1,TGTGCCAGCAGCCGGGACAGGGTCACAGATACGCAGTATTTT,CASSRDRVTDTQYF
TRBJ2-2,-,TRBV5-4,TRBD1,TGTGCCAGCAGCTCAAAGGACAGGATTGAAACCGGGGAGCTGTTTTTT,CASSSKDRIETGELFF
TRBJ2-1,-,TRBV28,-,TGTGCCAGCAGTTCCCGGAGTGAGCAGTTCTTC,CASSSRSEQFF
TRBJ1-3,-,TRBV19,-,TGTGCCAGTAGTATGGGCAGGAGCTCTGGAAACACCATATATTTT,CASSMGRSSGNTIYF
TRBJ1-1,once,TRBV5-1,-,TGCGCCAGCAGCTTCATGGTGACAGGCACTGAAGCTTTCTTT,CASSFMVTGTEAFF